This is a list of T cell receptor beta chains from one sample in a study of PD-L1 blockade in urothelial cancer. Clones were sequenced by immunoSEQ multiplex PCR, and TCRdb holds only the in-frame ones, with some missing. The repertoire includes roughly 17,000 clones, about 91% of them detected once, and roughly 12% sits in the top ten. The source material was PBMCs, sampled around atezolizumab (anti-PD-L1) treatment. These receptors originate from a man between 65 and 85 years old with urothelial cancer. Both conserved end residues are part of each CDR3. The D gene is left open where the match is weak. Not every row has a clone size; where given, it reads once, few, many or a size class.

d_gene,j_gene,abundance,v_gene,CDR3nt,CDR3aa
TRBD2,TRBJ2-3,-,TRBV2,TGTGCCAGCCGTAGGGGGACTAGTTACACAGATACGCAGTATTTT,CASRRGTSYTDTQYF
TRBD1,TRBJ1-1,-,TRBV19,TGTGCCAGTAGTATAGGGACAGGGGGCGCGAGGACTGAAGCTTTCTTT,CASSIGTGGARTEAFF
-,TRBJ1-1,-,TRBV4-1,TGCGCCAGCAGCCAAGAGGGCAGCTGGAACACTGAAGCTTTCTTT,CASSQEGSWNTEAFF
-,TRBJ1-4,-,TRBV6-6,TGTGCCAGCAGTTACAGGGGTTGGCCCGAGGAGGAAAAACTGTTTTTT,CASSYRGWPEEEKLFF
TRBD2,TRBJ2-5,-,TRBV5-6,TGTGCCAGCAGCTTGGCCGCGGGAGCGAGAGAGGCCCAGTACTTC,CASSLAAGAREAQYF
TRBD1,TRBJ2-7,-,TRBV6-1,TGTGCCAGCAGTAAGGGACAGGTCTACGAGCAGTACTTC,CASSKGQVYEQYF
-,TRBJ2-2,-,TRBV5-4,TGTGCCAGCAGATATGTCACCGGGGAGCTGTTTTTT,CASRYVTGELFF
TRBD1,TRBJ1-5,-,TRBV5-1,TGCGCCAGCAGAACCGGGACAGGGGGCGCGGATCAGCCCCAGCATTTT,CASRTGTGGADQPQHF
TRBD1,TRBJ1-6,-,TRBV6-6,TGTGCCAGCAGTTACCCCGAGGGGGCTTCACCCCTCCACTTT,CASSYPEGASPLHF
-,TRBJ2-3,-,TRBV11-2,TGTGCCAGCAGCTTACTAACGGGTACGCAGTATTTT,CASSLLTGTQYF
-,TRBJ2-2,few,TRBV27,TGTGCCAGCAGTTTCGGGAAGCCTCCGAACACCGGGGAGCTGTTTTTT,CASSFGKPPNTGELFF
TRBD2,TRBJ2-2,-,TRBV19,TGTGCCAGGGAGAGGGGCGGGAGGACGAACACCGGGGAGCTGTTTTTT,CARERGGRTNTGELFF
-,TRBJ1-1,-,TRBV5-1,TGCGCCAGCAGCTTGGACGGTATGAACACTGAAGCTTTCTTT,CASSLDGMNTEAFF
-,TRBJ2-3,-,TRBV5-4,TGTGCCAGCAGCCTCGGACAGCGCGGGGATACGCAGTATTTT,CASSLGQRGDTQYF
-,TRBJ1-1,few,TRBV29-1,TGCAGCGTTGACTTAGTCTACACTGAAGCTTTCTTT,CSVDLVYTEAFF
TRBD1,TRBJ2-1,-,TRBV11-2,TGTGCCAGCAAGATACAGGGGGCTCAATACAATGAGCAGTTCTTC,CASKIQGAQYNEQFF
-,TRBJ1-3,few,TRBV30,TGTGCCTGGAAAGTCCCAGGGGTTCACACCATATATTTT,CAWKVPGVHTIYF
-,TRBJ1-2,-,TRBV6-6,TGTGCCAGCAGGTCGGGACAAGCAAACTATGGCTACACCTTC,CASRSGQANYGYTF
-,TRBJ1-2,-,TRBV4-1,TGCGCCAGCAGCCAAGAATTAACGGGAGTTGGGTGGGGCTACACCTTC,CASSQELTGVGWGYTF
TRBD1,TRBJ1-3,-,TRBV5-6,TGTGCCAGCAGCCCCCGGGACAGGTTGGTTCACACCATATATTTT,CASSPRDRLVHTIYF
-,TRBJ2-7,-,TRBV28,TGTGCCAGCAGTTTGCCAGGGGTCGGCGAGCAGTACTTC,CASSLPGVGEQYF
-,TRBJ2-5,-,TRBV10-3,TGTGCCATCAGTTCCTACGGGGGTTCCGGGGGGACCCAGTACTTC,CAISSYGGSGGTQYF
-,TRBJ1-5,once,TRBV19,TGTGCCAGTAAAGGGGTGAACAATCAGCCCCAGCATTTT,CASKGVNNQPQHF
-,TRBJ1-2,-,TRBV6-5,TGTGCCAGCAGTTACTTGCAGGGTGGCTCTAGCTACACCTTC,CASSYLQGGSSYTF
-,TRBJ2-3,-,TRBV27,TGTGCCAGCAGTTTAGGGGGCTCACTAAGCACAGATACGCAGTATTTT,CASSLGGSLSTDTQYF
TRBD1,TRBJ2-2,-,TRBV4-1,TGCGCCAGCAGCTTCGGACAGGGGAACACCGGGGAGCTGTTTTTT,CASSFGQGNTGELFF
TRBD1,TRBJ2-7,-,TRBV7-9,TGTGCCAGCAGCTTAGGAGTGACAGGGGACGAGCAGTACTTC,CASSLGVTGDEQYF
-,TRBJ1-2,-,TRBV18,TGTGCCAGCTCACCGGAGACAGCTCTTGACTATGGCTACACCTTC,CASSPETALDYGYTF
-,TRBJ1-6,-,TRBV6-1,TGTGCCAGCAGTGAATCACAATATAATTCGCCCCTCCACTTT,CASSESQYNSPLHF
-,TRBJ2-6,-,TRBV29-1,TGCAGCGTTGATAGCTCTGGGGCCAACGTCCTGACTTTC,CSVDSSGANVLTF
-,TRBJ1-3,-,TRBV30,TGTGCCTGGAATTCAGGGACTGGAAACACCATATATTTT,CAWNSGTGNTIYF
TRBD1,TRBJ2-7,-,TRBV19,TGTGCCAGTAGTGCCCCGGGACAGGGGTCTATACTTTCCTACGAGCAGTACTTC,CASSAPGQGSILSYEQYF
-,TRBJ2-5,-,TRBV10-1,TGCGCCAGCAGTGAGTCGAGTCCGGGGAAAGAGACCCAGTACTTC,CASSESSPGKETQYF
TRBD2,TRBJ2-2,-,TRBV7-6,TGTGCCAGCAGCCAGGGACTAGCTTTCGGGGAGCTGTTTTTT,CASSQGLAFGELFF
-,TRBJ2-6,-,TRBV9,TGTGCCAGCAGCCCGACAGGATTAAGCTCTGGGGCCAACGTCCTGACTTTC,CASSPTGLSSGANVLTF
-,TRBJ1-5,few,TRBV9,TGTGCCAGCAGCGCACAGGGTACCTATCAGCCCCAGCATTTT,CASSAQGTYQPQHF
TRBD1,TRBJ2-3,-,TRBV2,TGTGCCAGCTGGGGGAGACAGGGATCGGGCGATACGCAGTATTTT,CASWGRQGSGDTQYF
TRBD1,TRBJ1-6,few,TRBV11-1,TGTGCCAGCTTGGGACAGAACAATTCACCCCTCCACTTT,CASLGQNNSPLHF
-,TRBJ1-2,-,TRBV28,TGTGCCAGCAGATCGACAGTCTTCGGCTATGGCTACACCTTC,CASRSTVFGYGYTF
-,TRBJ2-3,once,TRBV29-1,TGCAGCGTTGTAAGGGGATCGGATACGCAGTATTTT,CSVVRGSDTQYF
-,TRBJ2-3,-,TRBV27,TGTGCCAGCAGTTTATCCACTAGCACAGATACGCAGTATTTT,CASSLSTSTDTQYF
-,TRBJ1-4,-,TRBV2,TGTGCCAGCAGGACAGTTCCTAATGAAAAACTGTTTTTT,CASRTVPNEKLFF
TRBD2,TRBJ2-3,-,TRBV4-1,TGCGCCAGCAGCCCCTCTGGAGCGGGGGGAGGAGATACGCAGTATTTT,CASSPSGAGGGDTQYF
-,TRBJ2-7,-,TRBV5-4,TGTGCCAGCAGCCCTAATACCAACTACCAGCAGTACTTC,CASSPNTNYQQYF
-,TRBJ2-2,few,TRBV19,TGTGCCAGTAGTATCGGGGGAACCGGGGAGCTGTTTTTT,CASSIGGTGELFF
-,TRBJ1-3,-,TRBV19,TGTGCCAGTAAGGAGAGCTCTGGAAACACCATATATTTT,CASKESSGNTIYF
TRBD1,TRBJ1-2,-,TRBV6-1,TGTGCCAGCAGTGAAATTACGGGACAGTATGGCTACACCTTC,CASSEITGQYGYTF
-,TRBJ2-7,-,TRBV29-1,TGCAGCGTCAAAGGTGGGACTTCCTACGAGCAGTACTTC,CSVKGGTSYEQYF
-,TRBJ2-2,-,TRBV2,TGTGCCAGCAGTTCCCCTGGAGGGGGCCCCACCGGGGAGCTGTTTTTT,CASSSPGGGPTGELFF